The 30 T cell receptor beta chains below all came from one sample that was sequenced in a study of blood T cell repertoires in COVID-19. The data were produced by immunoSEQ multiplex PCR, yet TCRdb's version contains in-frame clones alone and is incomplete. The sample records around 260,000 clones, approximately 90% being singletons. Sequenced: PBMCs or T cells enriched from blood (not recorded which). Receptors were obtained from a woman aged 25 to 39 who had recovered from COVID-19.

This clone was picked up a small number of times. V is TRBV10-3 and J is TRBJ2-2, with D uncertain. V lost 0 bases to trimming and J lost 3 bases, with 8 bases between them. The CDR3 extends over 15 amino acids. The germline gives CDR1 ENHRY, CDR2 SYGVKD. CDR3 region: CAISESGRHTGELFF. DNA for the CDR3: TGTGCCATCAGTGAGTCGGGCAGGCACACCGGGGAGCTGTTTTTT.

V usage is TRBV4-3 and J usage is TRBJ2-1, with a weak D call TRBD2 (5 bases). Germline lookup yields CDR1 LGHNA and CDR2 YSLEER. Trimming pared 0 bases from V and 0 bases from J, leaving 9 bases between. The CDR3 loop spans 16 amino acids. The CDR3 region has the DNA TGCGCCAGCAGCCAAGATTCGGCGGGCTCCTACAATGAGCAGTTCTTC. Residues: CASSQDSAGSYNEQFF.

CDR3 nucleotide sequence: TGTGCCAGCAGTTTACCAGTACAACATCAGCCCCAGCATTTT. Its translation is CASSLPVQHQPQHF. The chain links TRBV28 to TRBJ1-5; D ambiguous. CDR1 MDHEN and CDR2 SYDVKM come from the germline V gene. The V end lost 2 bases, the J end lost 5 bases, and 10 bases lay between the germline ends. This CDR3 has 14 residues.

This chain links TRBV7-9 with TRBJ2-7; TRBD2 aligns across 8 bases. V was clipped by 4 bases and J by 3 bases; unmatched bases: 8. The CDR3 runs 15 residues. Germline V lookup: CDR1 SEHNR, CDR2 FQNEAQ (reference sequence). The chain's CDR3 is CASSSTSGPYYEQYF. For the CDR3, the DNA is TGTGCCAGCAGCTCTACTAGCGGACCTTACTACGAGCAGTACTTC.

The genes are TRBV28 and TRBJ1-6; TRBD1 might be the D (6 bases). CDR1 is MDHEN and CDR2 is SYDVKM in the germline V gene. V lost 8 bases, J lost 8 bases, and 19 bases lay in between. The CDR3 totals 15 residues. Here the CDR3 DNA reads TGTGCCAGCCTAGAAAGGGGGGGCCCCCATTCACCCCTCCACTTT. The encoded protein is CASLERGGPHSPLHF.

This chain connects TRBV6-4 to TRBJ2-7; 9 bases map to TRBD1. J was trimmed by 2 bases and V by 8 bases; bases with no gene match: 19. The CDR3 loop spans 18 amino acids. Germline assignment: CDR1 MRHNA and CDR2 SNTAGT. The CDR3, as DNA: TGTGCCAGCGCTCCGGGACAGGGTTGGCTAGCGGAGCCCTACGAGCAGTACTTC. Translated: CASAPGQGWLAEPYEQYF.

The chain is built from TRBV12-3 or TRBV12-4 and TRBJ1-2, with D unresolved. V lost 5 bases and J 8 bases, leaving 15 bases between the germline ends. This CDR3 is 13 amino acids long. CDR3 in amino acids: CASSDPDAAGYTF. The CDR3 nucleotides read TGTGCCAGCAGTGACCCGGATGCGGCAGGCTACACCTTC.

The rearrangement uses TRBV6-4 and TRBJ2-2; 10 bases match TRBD1. Germline lookup yields CDR1 MRHNA and CDR2 SNTAGT. J gave up 3 bases and V 5 bases, and 6 bases lay outside the gene matches. The CDR3 has 16 residues. CDR3 loop: CASSSSGQGHTGELFF. CDR3 in DNA: TGTGCCAGCAGTTCCTCGGGACAGGGGCACACCGGGGAGCTGTTTTTT.

The rearrangement links TRBV7-2 to TRBJ2-3; 12 positions agree with TRBD2. With V trimmed by 5 bases and J by 0 bases, 6 bases remained unmatched. CDR1 is SGHTA and CDR2 is FQGNSA in the germline V gene. This CDR3 has 17 amino acids. CDR3 DNA sequence: TGTGCCAGCAGCCCAAGACTAGCGGGAGCTAGCACAGATACGCAGTATTTT. Amino acids: CASSPRLAGASTDTQYF.

V usage is TRBV5-4 and J usage is TRBJ2-2; 9 bases map to TRBD2. The CDR3 is 16 amino acids. Germline V gene sequence: CDR1 SGHNT, CDR2 YYREEE (reference sequence). The trim removed 0 bases at V and 4 bases at J, leaving 4 bases unmatched. CDR3 coding DNA: TGTGCCAGCAGCTTGGGACTAGCGGAGCCCACCGGGGAGCTGTTTTTT. Its translation: CASSLGLAEPTGELFF.

The rearrangement joins TRBV7-9 to TRBJ1-1, with TRBD1 as a possible D gene (6 bases). The CDR3 consists of 14 residues. Trimming pared 5 bases from V and 8 bases from J, leaving 18 bases between. Per germline, CDR1 SEHNR and CDR2 FQNEAQ (reference sequence). In DNA form, the CDR3 reads TGTGCCAGCAGCCCGCCTGGGCAGGGGCTCGAAGCTTTCTTT. Translated, it gives CASSPPGQGLEAFF.

The rearrangement joins TRBV19 to TRBJ2-7; maybe TRBD2 (6 bases). The CDR3 is 15 residues long. V was cut by 1 base and J by 3 bases, with 13 bases left in between. Germline assignment: CDR1 LNHDA and CDR2 SQIVND (reference sequence). The CDR3 DNA follows: TGTGCCAGTAGTATAGTAGGAGGGGTCCGCTACGAGCAGTACTTC. Its translation: CASSIVGGVRYEQYF.

J is TRBJ2-2 and V is TRBV29-1; D remains ambiguous. Germline V gene data show CDR1 as SQVTM and CDR2 as ANQGSEA. The CDR3 runs 12 residues. Trimming left V 4 bases short and J 4 bases short, with 7 bases between. The CDR3 DNA sequence: TGCAGCGTTGGGCCTGGCACCGGGGAGCTGTTTTTT. Its protein product is CSVGPGTGELFF.

V is TRBV28 and J is TRBJ1-5; TRBD1 matches at 10 bases. The ends lost 8 bases at V and 5 bases at J; junction bases unmatched: 9. The CDR3 totals 15 residues. In germline, CDR1 is MDHEN, CDR2 SYDVKM. This CDR3 is CASGPETGGHQPQHF. The CDR3, as DNA: TGTGCCAGCGGTCCCGAGACAGGGGGCCATCAGCCCCAGCATTTT. Supplemented by reference TRBV28 and TRBJ1-5, the full variable domain reads DVKVTQSSRYLVKRTGEKVFLECVQDMDHENMFWYRQDPGLGLRLIYFSYDVKMKEKGDIPEGYSVSREKKERFSLILESASTNQTSMYLCASGPETGGHQPQHFGDGTRLSIL.

This sequence joins TRBV28 and TRBJ2-1; maybe TRBD1 (6 bases). CDR3 length: 14 residues. The V gene lost 7 bases and the J gene lost 6 bases, with 16 bases spanning the gap. Germline-derived CDR1 and CDR2 are MDHEN and SYDVKM. CDR3 in DNA: TGTGCCAGCACCAATGACAGGTTTGGCAATGAGCAGTTCTTC. Translated: CASTNDRFGNEQFF.

V gene TRBV5-4 combines with J gene TRBJ2-1; TRBD2 agrees at 9 bases. Germline CDR1 reads SGHNT; CDR2 reads YYREEE (reference sequence). The CDR3 is 14 amino acids. Unmatched junction bases numbered 5, after V lost 2 bases and J lost 8 bases. In DNA, the CDR3 is TGTGCCAGCAGCTTTAGCGGGAGAAGGGATGAGCAGTTCTTC. Its translation: CASSFSGRRDEQFF.

The chain combines TRBV7-2 with TRBJ1-1; no definite D call. The V gene lost 1 base and the J gene lost 0 bases, with 6 bases spanning the gap. The CDR3 length is 14 residues. Germline CDR1 is SGHTA and CDR2 is FQGNSA. The CDR3 is CASSLVPVNTEAFF. In DNA, the CDR3 is TGTGCCAGCAGCTTAGTCCCGGTGAACACTGAAGCTTTCTTT.

This sequence joins TRBV19 and TRBJ2-1; 9 nucleotides line up with TRBD2. V shed 5 bases, J shed 0 bases, and the junction held 2 bases outside the gene matches. Germline V gene lookup returns CDR1 LNHDA and CDR2 SQIVND (reference sequence). The CDR3 sequence is 15 residues long. CDR3 region: CASSSSGVSYNEQFF. The CDR3 DNA sequence: TGTGCCAGTAGTTCTAGCGGGGTCTCCTACAATGAGCAGTTCTTC.

The chain couples TRBV28 to TRBJ2-3; D possibly corresponds to TRBD2 (5 bases). CDR1 MDHEN and CDR2 SYDVKM come from the germline V gene. Trimming left V 8 bases short and J 1 base short, with 16 bases between. This CDR3 region has 15 residues. The CDR3 coding sequence is TGTGCCAGCCTCGGACTGGGGTCGGGCACAGATACGCAGTATTTT. This sequence encodes CASLGLGSGTDTQYF.

This chain uses TRBV28 with TRBJ2-1; a weak D match, TRBD1 (6 bases). Germline assignment: CDR1 MDHEN and CDR2 SYDVKM. V was clipped by 3 bases and J by 3 bases, with 12 bases between them. The CDR3 covers 15 residues. CDR3 nucleotides: TGTGCCAGCAGTTTGAGGGACATAAGCTACAATGAGCAGTTCTTC. Translating it yields CASSLRDISYNEQFF.

The rearrangement joins TRBV15 to TRBJ2-2; no clear D gene. Trimming cost V 3 bases and J 5 bases, with 16 bases left between them. This CDR3 contains 16 residues. Per the germline V gene, CDR1 is LNHNV and CDR2 is YYDKDF (reference sequence). This CDR3 reads CATSRSLDFETGELFF. CDR3 nucleotide sequence: TGTGCCACCAGCAGGTCCCTAGATTTCGAGACCGGGGAGCTGTTTTTT. Complete variable domain (other parts from reference TRBV15 and TRBJ2-2): DAMVIQNPRYQVTQFGKPVTLSCSQTLNHNVMYWYQQKSSQAPKLLFHYYDKDFNNEADTPDNFQSRRPNTSFCFLDIRSPGLGDTAMYLCATSRSLDFETGELFFGEGSRLTVL.

Only one count was recorded for this clone. This chain joins TRBV9 and TRBJ1-1, with unresolved D. This CDR3 contains 15 residues. The V and J ends lost 0 bases and 5 bases respectively, with 14 bases between them. CDR1 SGDLS and CDR2 YYNGEE come from the germline V gene. Here the CDR3 DNA reads TGTGCCAGCAGCGTAGAGGGAGGAAGAGGGACTGAAGCTTTCTTT. Its translation: CASSVEGGRGTEAFF. Based on the CDR3 plus reference TRBV9 and TRBJ1-1, the full variable domain is DSGVTQTPKHLITATGQRVTLRCSPRSGDLSVYWYQQSLDQGLQFLIQYYNGEERAKGNILERFSAQQFPDLHSELNLSSLELGDSALYFCASSVEGGRGTEAFFGQGTRLTVV.

The chain recombines TRBV7-9 with TRBJ2-5; no clear D. V was clipped by 7 bases and J by 2 bases, with 8 bases between them. CDR1 and CDR2 from the germline V gene are SEHNR and FQNEAQ (reference sequence). CDR3 length: 12 residues. CDR3: CASTTQQETQYF. The CDR3 nucleotides read TGTGCCAGCACCACCCAACAAGAGACCCAGTACTTC.

The chain uses TRBV6-5 and TRBJ1-3; D uncertain. Germline assignment: CDR1 MNHEY and CDR2 SVGAGI. The CDR3 is 11 residues long. V was pared by 11 bases and J by 4 bases, with 9 bases between. CDR3 bases: TGTGCCGTCTGGGCCGGAAACACCATATATTTT. It encodes CAVWAGNTIYF.

This clone was detected only a few times. The chain uses TRBV19 and TRBJ1-1, with 9 bases aligning to TRBD1. J gave up 2 bases and V 6 bases, and 10 bases lay outside the gene matches. Per the germline V gene, CDR1 is LNHDA and CDR2 is SQIVND (reference sequence). This CDR3 contains 16 residues. For the CDR3, the DNA is TGTGCCAGTAGATACAACCGGGACAGGGATAACACTGAAGCTTTCTTT. Translating it yields CASRYNRDRDNTEAFF.

The J gene is TRBJ2-5, the V gene TRBV19; D is possibly TRBD1 (5 bases). The germline V and J ends were trimmed by 5 bases and 6 bases, with 10 bases remaining between them. In germline, CDR1 is LNHDA, CDR2 SQIVND (reference sequence). This CDR3 is 12 amino acids long. In DNA form, the CDR3 reads TGTGCCAGTAGTCCGGACACGAAGACCCAGTACTTC. It translates to CASSPDTKTQYF.

This clone was observed a single time. The chain links TRBV7-3 to TRBJ2-1; 9 bases are a match to TRBD1. CDR1 SGHTA and CDR2 FQGTGA come from the germline V gene. The CDR3 loop spans 15 amino acids. The trim removed 4 bases at V and 1 base at J, leaving 2 bases unmatched. The CDR3 here is CASSWDRASYNEQFF. The CDR3 DNA reads TGTGCCAGCAGCTGGGACAGGGCTTCCTACAATGAGCAGTTCTTC. Together with reference TRBV7-3 and TRBJ2-1, the CDR3 gives the full variable domain: GAGVSQTPSNKVTEKGKYVELRCDPISGHTALYWYRQSLGQGPEFLIYFQGTGAADDSGLPNDRFFAVRPEGSVSTLKIQRTERGDSAVYLCASSWDRASYNEQFFGPGTRLTVL.

The CDR3 loop is CASSRNYNEKLFF. CDR3 sequence (DNA): TGTGCCAGCAGTAGAAACTATAATGAAAAACTGTTTTTT. The chain carries TRBV7-2 and TRBJ1-4; D gene ambiguous. The CDR3 has 13 residues. From germline, CDR1 is SGHTA and CDR2 FQGNSA. Trimming left V 6 bases short and J 4 bases short, with 9 bases between.

This sequence joins TRBV18 and TRBJ2-4; TRBD1 matches 8 bases. The CDR3 contains 18 residues. Germline-derived CDR1 and CDR2 are KGHSH and LQKENI. J gave up 0 bases and V 0 bases, and 7 bases lay outside the gene matches. CDR3 residues: CASSPPRGTGLAKNIQYF. The CDR3 nucleotides are TGTGCCAGCTCACCACCAAGAGGGACAGGATTAGCCAAAAACATTCAGTACTTC.

The chain carries TRBV7-2 and TRBJ1-1, with 8 bases that match TRBD1. Germline V gene sequence: CDR1 SGHTA, CDR2 FQGNSA. This CDR3 has 15 amino acids. The J segment lost 0 bases and the V segment lost 5 bases, leaving 5 bases of the junction unmatched. CDR3 nucleotide sequence: TGTGCCAGCAGCCCCCGACAGGGGATGAACACTGAAGCTTTCTTT. Protein sequence: CASSPRQGMNTEAFF.